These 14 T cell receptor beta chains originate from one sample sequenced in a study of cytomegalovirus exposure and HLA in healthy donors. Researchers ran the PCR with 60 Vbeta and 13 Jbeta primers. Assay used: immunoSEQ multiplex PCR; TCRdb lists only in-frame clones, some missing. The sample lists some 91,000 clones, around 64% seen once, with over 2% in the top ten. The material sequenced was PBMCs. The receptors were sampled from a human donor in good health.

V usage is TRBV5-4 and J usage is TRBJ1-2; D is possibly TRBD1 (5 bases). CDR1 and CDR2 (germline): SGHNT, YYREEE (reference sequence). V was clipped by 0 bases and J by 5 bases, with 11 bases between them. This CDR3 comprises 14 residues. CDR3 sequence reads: CASSLGTGDYGYTF. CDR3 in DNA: TGTGCCAGCAGCTTGGGAACAGGAGATTATGGCTACACCTTC.

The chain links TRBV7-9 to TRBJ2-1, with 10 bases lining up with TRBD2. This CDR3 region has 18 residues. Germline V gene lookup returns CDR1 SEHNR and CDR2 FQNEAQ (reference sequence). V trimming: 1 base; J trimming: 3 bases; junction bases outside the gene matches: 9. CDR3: CASSLEDGLAANYNEQFF. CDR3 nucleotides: TGTGCCAGCAGCTTAGAAGACGGACTAGCGGCGAACTACAATGAGCAGTTCTTC.

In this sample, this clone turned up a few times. CDR3 protein: CASSFAGAKGYTF. Here the CDR3 DNA reads TGTGCCAGCAGTTTTGCAGGGGCTAAGGGCTACACCTTC. The chain combines TRBV27 with TRBJ1-2; TRBD1 is a possible D gene (6 bases). Per germline, CDR1 MNHEY and CDR2 SMNVEV (reference sequence). The V end was cut by 3 bases, the J end by 8 bases, with 13 bases between. This CDR3 contains 13 residues.

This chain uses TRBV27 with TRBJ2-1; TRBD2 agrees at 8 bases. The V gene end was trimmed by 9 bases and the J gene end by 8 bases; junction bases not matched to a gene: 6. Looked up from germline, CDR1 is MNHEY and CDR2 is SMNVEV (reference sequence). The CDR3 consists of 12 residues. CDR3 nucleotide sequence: TGTGCCAGTAGACCGGGGGGGTATGAGCAGTTCTTC. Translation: CASRPGGYEQFF.

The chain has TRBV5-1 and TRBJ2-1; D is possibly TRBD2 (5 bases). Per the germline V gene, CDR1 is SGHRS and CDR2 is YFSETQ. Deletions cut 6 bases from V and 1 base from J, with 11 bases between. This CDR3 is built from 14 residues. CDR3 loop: CASNSGMSYNEQFF. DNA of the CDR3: TGCGCCAGCAACTCGGGGATGTCCTACAATGAGCAGTTCTTC.

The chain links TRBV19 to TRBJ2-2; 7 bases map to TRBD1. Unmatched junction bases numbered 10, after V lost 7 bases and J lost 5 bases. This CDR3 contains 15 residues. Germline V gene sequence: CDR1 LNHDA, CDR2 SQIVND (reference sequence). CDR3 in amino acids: CASTYRGSRTGELFF. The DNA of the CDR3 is TGTGCCAGTACCTACAGGGGATCGAGGACCGGGGAGCTGTTTTTT.

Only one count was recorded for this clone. The CDR3 DNA is TGCGCCAGCAGCAACCCAGAATACGGGGAGCTGTTTTTT. Protein product: CASSNPEYGELFF. The chain combines TRBV5-1 with TRBJ2-2; D is unresolved. CDR3 size: 13 residues. Trimming took 4 bases from V and 7 from J, leaving 11 bases between them. CDR1 SGHRS and CDR2 YFSETQ come from the germline V gene.

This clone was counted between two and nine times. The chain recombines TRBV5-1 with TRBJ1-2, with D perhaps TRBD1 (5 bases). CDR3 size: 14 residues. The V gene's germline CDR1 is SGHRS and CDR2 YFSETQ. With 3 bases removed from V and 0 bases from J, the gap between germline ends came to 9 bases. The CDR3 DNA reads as TGCGCCAGCAGCTCGGACACCTCTAACTATGGCTACACCTTC. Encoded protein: CASSSDTSNYGYTF.

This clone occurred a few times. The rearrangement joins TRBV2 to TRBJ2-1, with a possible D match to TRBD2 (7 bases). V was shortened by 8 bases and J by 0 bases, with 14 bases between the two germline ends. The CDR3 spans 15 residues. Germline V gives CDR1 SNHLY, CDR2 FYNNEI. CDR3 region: CASQKGGSSYNEQFF. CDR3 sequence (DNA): TGTGCCAGCCAAAAGGGGGGGAGCTCCTACAATGAGCAGTTCTTC. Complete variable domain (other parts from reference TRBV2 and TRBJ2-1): EPEVTQTPSHQVTQMGQEVILRCVPISNHLYFYWYRQILGQKVEFLVSFYNNEISEKSEIFDDQFSVERPDGSNFTLKIRSTKLEDSAMYFCASQKGGSSYNEQFFGPGTRLTVL.

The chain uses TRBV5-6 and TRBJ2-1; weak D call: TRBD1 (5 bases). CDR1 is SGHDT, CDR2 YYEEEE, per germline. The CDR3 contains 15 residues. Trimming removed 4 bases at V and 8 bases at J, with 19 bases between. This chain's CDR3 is CASSKAGWRSDEQFF. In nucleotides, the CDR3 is TGTGCCAGCAGCAAGGCAGGGTGGCGGTCGGATGAGCAGTTCTTC.

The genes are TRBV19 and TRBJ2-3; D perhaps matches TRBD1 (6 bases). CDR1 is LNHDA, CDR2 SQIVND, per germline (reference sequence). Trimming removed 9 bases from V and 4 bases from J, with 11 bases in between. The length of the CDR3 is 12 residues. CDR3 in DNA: TGTGCCAGCAGGGGAGTCGCAGATACGCAGTATTTT. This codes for CASRGVADTQYF.

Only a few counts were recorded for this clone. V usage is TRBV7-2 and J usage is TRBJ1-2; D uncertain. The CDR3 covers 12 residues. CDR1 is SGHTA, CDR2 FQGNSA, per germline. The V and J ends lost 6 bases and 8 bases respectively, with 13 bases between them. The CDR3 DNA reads TGTGCCAGCAGACCCGACGGCGGGGGCTACACCTTC. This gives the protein CASRPDGGGYTF.

CDR3 coding DNA: TGTGCCAGCAGCCCAGTCGATACAGGGACCTACGAGCAGTACTTC. Its protein is CASSPVDTGTYEQYF. The chain uses TRBV9 and TRBJ2-7; TRBD1 is a possible D gene (6 bases). The V gene's germline CDR1 is SGDLS and CDR2 YYNGEE. The CDR3 extends over 15 amino acids. V was clipped by 4 bases and J by 2 bases, with 16 bases between them.

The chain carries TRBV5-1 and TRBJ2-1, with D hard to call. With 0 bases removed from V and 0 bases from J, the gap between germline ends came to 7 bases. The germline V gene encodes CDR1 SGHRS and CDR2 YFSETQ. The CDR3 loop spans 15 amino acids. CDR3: CASSLGERSYNEQFF. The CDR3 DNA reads TGCGCCAGCAGCTTGGGAGAGCGCTCCTACAATGAGCAGTTCTTC.